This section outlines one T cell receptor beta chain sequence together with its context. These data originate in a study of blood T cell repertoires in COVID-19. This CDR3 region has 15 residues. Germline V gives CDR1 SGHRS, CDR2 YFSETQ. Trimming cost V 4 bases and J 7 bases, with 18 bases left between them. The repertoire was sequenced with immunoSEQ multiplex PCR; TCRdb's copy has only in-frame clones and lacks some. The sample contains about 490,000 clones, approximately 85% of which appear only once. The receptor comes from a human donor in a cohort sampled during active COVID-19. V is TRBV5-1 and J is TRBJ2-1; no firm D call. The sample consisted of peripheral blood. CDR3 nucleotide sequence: TGCGCCAGCAGCCCTAAAGATGGGCGTGGAAATGAGCAGTTCTTC. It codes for CASSPKDGRGNEQFF.